One TCR beta chain is described in this entry. CDR3 length equals 18 residues. CDR1 SGHTA and CDR2 FQGNSA come from the germline V gene. Trimming cost V 5 bases and J 1 base, with 21 bases left between them. Clones were sequenced by immunoSEQ multiplex PCR, and TCRdb holds only the in-frame ones, with some missing. The table includes 69,000 or so clones, almost 95% detected once. The data originate from a study of T cell changes during pregnancy in multiple sclerosis. The chain uses TRBV7-2 and TRBJ1-5, with TRBD1 as a possible D gene (6 bases). The sequence was obtained from a female donor in good health, enrolled as a control in a pregnancy study. The starting material was peripheral blood, obtained in the third trimester of pregnancy. CDR3 sequence: CASSTPPTGSSSNQPQHF. The CDR3 coding sequence is TGTGCCAGCAGCACGCCACCGACAGGTTCTTCGAGCAATCAGCCCCAGCATTTT. Together with reference TRBV7-2 and TRBJ1-5, the CDR3 gives the full variable domain: GAGVSQSPSNKVTEKGKDVELRCDPISGHTALYWYRQSLGQGLEFLIYFQGNSAPDKSGLPSDRFSAERTGGSVSTLTIQRTQQEDSAVYLCASSTPPTGSSSNQPQHFGDGTRLSIL.